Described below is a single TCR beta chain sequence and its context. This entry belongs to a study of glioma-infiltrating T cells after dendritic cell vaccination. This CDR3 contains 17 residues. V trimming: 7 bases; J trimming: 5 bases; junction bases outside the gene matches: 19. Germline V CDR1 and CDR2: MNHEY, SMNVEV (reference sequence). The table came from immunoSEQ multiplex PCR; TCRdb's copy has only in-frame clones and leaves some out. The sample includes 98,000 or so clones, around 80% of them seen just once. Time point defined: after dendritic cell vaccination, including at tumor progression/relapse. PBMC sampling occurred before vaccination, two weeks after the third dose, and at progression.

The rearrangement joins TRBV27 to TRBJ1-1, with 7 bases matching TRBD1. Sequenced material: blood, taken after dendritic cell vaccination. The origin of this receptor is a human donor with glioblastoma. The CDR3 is CASTAAQGSRVRTEAFF. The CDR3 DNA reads TGTGCCAGCACCGCTGCACAGGGGTCGCGGGTAAGAACTGAAGCTTTCTTT.